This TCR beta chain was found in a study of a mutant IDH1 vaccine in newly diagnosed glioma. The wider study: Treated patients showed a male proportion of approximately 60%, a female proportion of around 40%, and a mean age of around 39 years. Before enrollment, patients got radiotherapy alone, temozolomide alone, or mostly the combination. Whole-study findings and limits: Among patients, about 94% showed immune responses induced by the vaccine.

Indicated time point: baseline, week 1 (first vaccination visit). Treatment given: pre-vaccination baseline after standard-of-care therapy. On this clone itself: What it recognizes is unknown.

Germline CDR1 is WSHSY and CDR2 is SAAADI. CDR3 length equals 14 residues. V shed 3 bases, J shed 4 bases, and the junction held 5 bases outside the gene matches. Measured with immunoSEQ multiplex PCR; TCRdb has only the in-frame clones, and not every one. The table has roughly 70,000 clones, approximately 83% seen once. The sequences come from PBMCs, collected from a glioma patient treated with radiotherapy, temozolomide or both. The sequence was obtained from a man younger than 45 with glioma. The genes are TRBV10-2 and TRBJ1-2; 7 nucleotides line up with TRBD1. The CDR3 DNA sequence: TGCGCCAGCAGTGACAGGGGGGAAGGCTATGGCTACACCTTC. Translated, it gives CASSDRGEGYGYTF.